The present T cell receptor beta chain was sequenced within a study of neoadjuvant nivolumab and ipilimumab in lung cancer. General study points: TCR richness and clonality were higher in tumors than adjacent uninvolved lung.

Points on this clone: Its antigen remains unknown.

The V and J ends lost 8 bases and 3 bases, in that order; junction bases with no gene match: 15. This CDR3 is 16 amino acids long. Germline V CDR1 and CDR2: MNHNY, SVGAGI (reference sequence). Here immunoSEQ multiplex PCR was the method, and the copy in TCRdb shows in-frame clones only, minus some. In the table there are approximately 5,000 clones, around three quarters of which are singletons. Specimen: normal lung tissue adjacent to the tumor, collected after neoadjuvant nivolumab, alone or with ipilimumab, at or shortly before surgery. The source is an adult with non-small cell lung cancer. Some clones in this sample may be carry-over from other donors' samples. The chain recombines TRBV6-6 with TRBJ1-2; 7 bases map to TRBD1. The CDR3 DNA reads TGTGCCAGCGGACGGGACAGAACCTCCCGCGACTATGGCTACACCTTC. It translates to CASGRDRTSRDYGYTF.